The clone carrying this T cell receptor (beta chain) was seen more than once but under ten times. Its matching antigen is unknown. This entry is derived from a study of T-cell reconstitution after alpha-beta-depleted transplantation in children. Whole-study results and caveats: Expanded graft clones numbering several hundred reportedly gave rise to alpha-beta T cells about two months after transplant. It was newly produced T cells that mostly accounted for T-cell counts and diversity one year after transplant. The origin of high day-60 TCRbeta diversity in some patients lay in surviving recipient T cells and thymic progenitors.

Per germline, CDR1 MGHRA and CDR2 YSYEKL. The trim removed 1 base at V and 7 bases at J, leaving 9 bases unmatched. This CDR3 is 15 amino acids long. A library of TCRbeta sequences, prepared with unique molecular identifiers, was generated. A single record per CDR3 protein comes from TCRdb applying MiXCR to the PCR reads. The sample includes around 670,000 distinct CDR3 sequences, roughly 13% seen only once; the top ten take roughly 0.77%. The TCR comes from a girl aged 2 to 9 with congenital amegakaryocytic thrombocytopenia, due to receive a stem cell transplant. The gene calls are TRBV4-1 and TRBJ2-7; 8 bases map to TRBD1. Sample: PBMCs, taken before TCRalphabeta/CD19-depleted stem cell transplant. DNA for the CDR3: TGCGCCAGCAGCCAAGTTCCGACAGGGGTAGGGGAGCAGTACTTC. Its translation: CASSQVPTGVGEQYF.